This TCR beta chain emerged from a study of cytomegalovirus exposure and HLA in healthy donors. Per the germline V gene, CDR1 is LGHNA and CDR2 is YNFKEQ. V lost 4 bases and J lost 1; bases outside the gene matches: 8. This CDR3 has 16 residues. The PCR had 60 Vbeta and 13 Jbeta primers. Libraries were prepared by immunoSEQ multiplex PCR; TCRdb keeps only in-frame clonotypes and omits some of them. The table has more than 85,000 clones, less than 80% seen once; the top ten hold about 8%. This receptor was taken from a woman aged 45-65 years in good health and CMV-seropositive. This rearrangement joins TRBV4-2 to TRBJ1-1; 8 bases are shared with TRBD1. Specimen: PBMCs. CDR3 in DNA: TGTGCCAGCAGCCGAGGGACAGGTATGGCGAACACTGAAGCTTTCTTT. The encoded protein is CASSRGTGMANTEAFF.